This T cell receptor (beta chain) was documented in a study of T cell changes during pregnancy in multiple sclerosis. CDR3 length: 16 amino acids. The germline CDR1 and CDR2 sequences are MNHEY and SMNVEV (reference sequence). V lost 7 bases, J lost 8 bases, and 23 bases lay in between. Repertoires were generated with immunoSEQ multiplex PCR, while TCRdb's copy carries only in-frame clones and drops some. The sample holds about 98,000 clones, about 91% seen once. This chain uses TRBV27 with TRBJ1-4, with a tentative D call TRBD1 (5 bases). The TCR comes from a female donor in good health, enrolled as a control in a pregnancy study. The sample consisted of peripheral blood, taken after pregnancy. The CDR3 is CASKPLQGRPREKLFF. The CDR3 nucleotides are TGTGCCAGCAAGCCTTTGCAGGGCAGGCCTCGGGAAAAACTGTTTTTT.